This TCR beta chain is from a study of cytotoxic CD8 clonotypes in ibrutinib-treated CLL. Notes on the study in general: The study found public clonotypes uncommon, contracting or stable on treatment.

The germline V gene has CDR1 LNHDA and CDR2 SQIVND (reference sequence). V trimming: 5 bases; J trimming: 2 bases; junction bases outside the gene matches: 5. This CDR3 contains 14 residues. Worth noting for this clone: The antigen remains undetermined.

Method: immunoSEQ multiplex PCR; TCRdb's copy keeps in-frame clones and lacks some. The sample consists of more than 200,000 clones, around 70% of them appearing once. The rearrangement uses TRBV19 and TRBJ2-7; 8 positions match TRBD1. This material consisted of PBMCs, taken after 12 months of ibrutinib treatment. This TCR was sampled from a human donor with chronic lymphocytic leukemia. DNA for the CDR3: TGTGCCAGTAGTCCAACAGGGGGGCCCTACGAGCAGTACTTC. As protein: CASSPTGGPYEQYF.